Given below is one TCR beta chain in context. The antigen is undetermined. Trimming took 6 bases from V and 4 from J; bases not matched to a gene: 8. This CDR3 has 16 residues. From germline, CDR1 is SNHLY and CDR2 FYNNEI. The PCR had 60 Vbeta and 13 Jbeta primers. Profiled with immunoSEQ multiplex PCR; TCRdb holds only in-frame clones, not every one. The sample contains 200,000 to 250,000 clones, more than 65% of which appear only once. The data were obtained in a study of cytomegalovirus exposure and HLA in healthy donors. Study-wide results and limits: Later analysis reportedly placed an Asian-associated ancestry cluster below the roughly 640-donor mean in N-insertions.

Sample: PBMCs. The chain joins TRBV2 to TRBJ2-3; TRBD1 aligns across 12 bases. The clonotype was recovered from a man between 18 and 29 years old in good health and CMV-seronegative. The CDR3 loop is CASRTGTGGWADTQYF. As DNA, the CDR3 is TGTGCCAGCAGGACCGGGACAGGGGGCTGGGCAGATACGCAGTATTTT. Filled out from reference TRBV2 and TRBJ2-3, the complete variable domain reads EPEVTQTPSHQVTQMGQEVILRCVPISNHLYFYWYRQILGQKVEFLVSFYNNEISEKSEIFDDQFSVERPDGSNFTLKIRSTKLEDSAMYFCASRTGTGGWADTQYFGPGTRLTVL.